This record looks at one T cell receptor (beta chain) sequence and its context. The antigen remains undetermined. Assay: immunoSEQ multiplex PCR; the TCRdb copy retains only in-frame clones and omits some. The profile covers approximately 130,000 clones, with more than 85% appearing a single time and under 4% taken by the ten largest. This specimen belongs to a study of T cell responses to AZD1222 COVID-19 vaccine. Study-level information: Second-dose schedules of about 4 or about 12 weeks were combined.

V shed 6 bases and J shed 7 bases, with 18 bases lying between them. Germline V gene sequence: CDR1 SNHLY, CDR2 FYNNEI. CDR3 size: 14 residues. Study conclusions and caveats: Clonal diversity may have been underestimated, and the donors were mostly white British, with more females than males. Of spike-specific TCRs, nearly half reportedly target regions left unmutated in variants. Sampling that yielded the repertoires occurred only after the peak T cell response.

The chain carries TRBV2 and TRBJ1-2; D is ambiguous. Sequenced material: peripheral blood, taken on day 0 of AZD1222 vaccination. The clonotype originates from an adult in good health. CDR3 amino acids: CASSARTGTGGYTF. The CDR3 coding sequence is TGTGCCAGCAGCGCTAGGACGGGTACGGGTGGCTACACCTTC.